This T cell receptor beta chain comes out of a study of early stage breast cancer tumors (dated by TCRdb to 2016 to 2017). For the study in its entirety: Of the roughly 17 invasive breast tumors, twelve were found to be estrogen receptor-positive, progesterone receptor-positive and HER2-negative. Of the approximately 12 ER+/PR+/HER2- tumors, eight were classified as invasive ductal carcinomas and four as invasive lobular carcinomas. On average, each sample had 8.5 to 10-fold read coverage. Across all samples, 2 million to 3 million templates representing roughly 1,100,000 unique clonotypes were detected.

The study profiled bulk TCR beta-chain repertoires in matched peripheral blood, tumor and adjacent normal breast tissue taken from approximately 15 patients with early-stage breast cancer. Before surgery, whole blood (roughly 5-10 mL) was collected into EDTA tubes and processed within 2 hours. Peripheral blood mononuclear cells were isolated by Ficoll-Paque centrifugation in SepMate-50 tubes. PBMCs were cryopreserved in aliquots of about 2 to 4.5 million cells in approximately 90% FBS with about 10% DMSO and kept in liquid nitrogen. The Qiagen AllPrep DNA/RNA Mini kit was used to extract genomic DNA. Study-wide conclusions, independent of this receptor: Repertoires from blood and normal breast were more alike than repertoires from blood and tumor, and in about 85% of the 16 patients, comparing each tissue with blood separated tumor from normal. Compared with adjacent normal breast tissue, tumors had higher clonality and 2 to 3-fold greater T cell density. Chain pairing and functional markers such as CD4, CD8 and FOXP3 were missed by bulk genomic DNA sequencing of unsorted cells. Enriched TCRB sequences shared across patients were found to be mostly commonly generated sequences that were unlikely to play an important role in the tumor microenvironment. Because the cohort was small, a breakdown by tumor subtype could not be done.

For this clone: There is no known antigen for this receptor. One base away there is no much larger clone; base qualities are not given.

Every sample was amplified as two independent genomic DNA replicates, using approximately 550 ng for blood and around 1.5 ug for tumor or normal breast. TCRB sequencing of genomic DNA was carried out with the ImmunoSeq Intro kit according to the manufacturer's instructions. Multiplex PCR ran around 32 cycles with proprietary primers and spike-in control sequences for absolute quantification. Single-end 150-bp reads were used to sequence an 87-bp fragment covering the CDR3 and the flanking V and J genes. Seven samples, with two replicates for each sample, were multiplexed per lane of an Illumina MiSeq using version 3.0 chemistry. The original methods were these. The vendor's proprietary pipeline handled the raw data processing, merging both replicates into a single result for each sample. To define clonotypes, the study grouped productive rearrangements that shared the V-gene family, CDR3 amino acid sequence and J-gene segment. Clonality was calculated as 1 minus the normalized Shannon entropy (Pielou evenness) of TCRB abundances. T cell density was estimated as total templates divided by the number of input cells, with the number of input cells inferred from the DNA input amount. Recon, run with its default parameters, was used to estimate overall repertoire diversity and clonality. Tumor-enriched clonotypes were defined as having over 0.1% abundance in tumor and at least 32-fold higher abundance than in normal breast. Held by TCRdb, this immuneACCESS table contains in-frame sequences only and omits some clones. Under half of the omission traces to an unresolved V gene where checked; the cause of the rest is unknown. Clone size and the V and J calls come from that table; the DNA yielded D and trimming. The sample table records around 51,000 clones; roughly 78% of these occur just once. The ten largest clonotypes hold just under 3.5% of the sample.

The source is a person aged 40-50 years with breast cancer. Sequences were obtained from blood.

The DNA sequence is TGCGCCAGCAGCTTGACGCGCCGAGAGCAGTTCTTC. Its protein is CASSLTRREQFF. Recombination joined TRBV5-1 with TRBJ2-1; no D gene is confidently identified. CDR1 and CDR2 were assigned from the germline V gene as SGHRS and YFSETQ. Trimming at the junction amounts to 1 base on V and 10 bases on J, and the germline ends lie 9 bases apart. The CDR3 sequence holds 12 residues, the cysteine and phenylalanine included. Only the CDR3 DNA stays, 36 bases, in frame from base 1.